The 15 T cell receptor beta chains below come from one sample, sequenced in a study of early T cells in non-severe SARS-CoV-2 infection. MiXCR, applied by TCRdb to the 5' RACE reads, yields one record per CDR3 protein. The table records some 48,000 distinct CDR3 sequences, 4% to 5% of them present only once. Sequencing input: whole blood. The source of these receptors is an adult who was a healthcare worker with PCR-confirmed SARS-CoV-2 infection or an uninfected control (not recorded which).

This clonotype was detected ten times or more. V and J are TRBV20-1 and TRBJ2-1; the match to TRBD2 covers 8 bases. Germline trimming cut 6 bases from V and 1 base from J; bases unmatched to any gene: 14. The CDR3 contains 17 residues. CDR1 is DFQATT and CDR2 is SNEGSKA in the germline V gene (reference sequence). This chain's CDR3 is CSAARSITSGSYNEQFF. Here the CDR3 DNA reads TGCAGTGCAGCCCGTTCTATAACTAGCGGTTCCTACAATGAGCAGTTCTTC.

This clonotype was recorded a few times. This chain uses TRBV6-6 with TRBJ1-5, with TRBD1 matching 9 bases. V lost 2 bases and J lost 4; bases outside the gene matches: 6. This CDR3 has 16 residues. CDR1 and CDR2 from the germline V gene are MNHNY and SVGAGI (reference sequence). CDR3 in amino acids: CASSYDAGTGNQPQHF. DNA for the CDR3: TGTGCCAGCAGTTACGACGCCGGGACAGGGAATCAGCCCCAGCATTTT.

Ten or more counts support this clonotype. The chain's CDR3 is CASSLNPTATGELFF. The CDR3 DNA sequence: TGTGCCAGCAGCTTAAATCCGACGGCCACCGGGGAGCTGTTTTTT. The V call is TRBV11-1, the J call TRBJ2-2; D is undetermined. V lost 2 bases and J lost 4, with 11 bases in between. The CDR3 consists of 15 residues. Germline V gene lookup returns CDR1 SGHAT and CDR2 FQDESV (reference sequence).

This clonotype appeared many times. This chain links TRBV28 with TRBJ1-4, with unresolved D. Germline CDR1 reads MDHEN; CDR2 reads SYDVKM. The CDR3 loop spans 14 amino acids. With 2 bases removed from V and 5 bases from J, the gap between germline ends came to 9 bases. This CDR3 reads CASSLESTNEKLFF. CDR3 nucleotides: TGTGCCAGCAGTTTAGAGAGCACAAATGAAAAACTGTTTTTT.

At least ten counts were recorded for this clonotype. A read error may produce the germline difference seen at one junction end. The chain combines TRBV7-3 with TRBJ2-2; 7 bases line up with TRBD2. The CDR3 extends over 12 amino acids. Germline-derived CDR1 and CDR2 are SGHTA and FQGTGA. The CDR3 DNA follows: TGTGCCACCAGCGGGGTAACCGGGGAGCTGTTTTTT. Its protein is CATSGVTGELFF. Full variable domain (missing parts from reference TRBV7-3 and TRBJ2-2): GAGVSQTPSNKVTEKGKYVELRCDPISGHTALYWYRQSLGQGPEFLIYFQGTGAADDSGLPNDRFFAVRPEGSVSTLKIQRTERGDSAVYLCATSGVTGELFFGEGSRLTVL.

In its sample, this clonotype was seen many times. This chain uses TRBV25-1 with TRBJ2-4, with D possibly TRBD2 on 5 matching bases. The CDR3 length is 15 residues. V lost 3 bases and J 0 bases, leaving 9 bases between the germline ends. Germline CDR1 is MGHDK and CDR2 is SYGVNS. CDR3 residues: CASSDRGEAKNIQYF. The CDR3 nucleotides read TGTGCCAGCAGTGATCGGGGAGAAGCCAAAAACATTCAGTACTTC.

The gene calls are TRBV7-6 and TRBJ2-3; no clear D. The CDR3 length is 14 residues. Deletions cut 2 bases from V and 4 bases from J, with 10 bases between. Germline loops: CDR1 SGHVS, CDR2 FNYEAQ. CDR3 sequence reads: CASSLLRAPDTQYF. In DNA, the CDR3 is TGTGCCAGCAGCTTACTCCGGGCCCCAGATACGCAGTATTTT.

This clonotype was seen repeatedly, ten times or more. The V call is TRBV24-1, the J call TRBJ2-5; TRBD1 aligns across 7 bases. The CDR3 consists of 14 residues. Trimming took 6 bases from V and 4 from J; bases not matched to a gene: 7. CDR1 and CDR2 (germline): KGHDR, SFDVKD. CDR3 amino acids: CATSSWDSGETQYF. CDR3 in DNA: TGTGCCACCAGTTCCTGGGACAGCGGAGAGACCCAGTACTTC.

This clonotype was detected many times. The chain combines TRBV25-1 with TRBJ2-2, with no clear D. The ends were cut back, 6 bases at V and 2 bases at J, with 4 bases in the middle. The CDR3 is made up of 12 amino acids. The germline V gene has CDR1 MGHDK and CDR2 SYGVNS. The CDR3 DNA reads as TGTGCCAGCAGGGACAACACCGGGGAGCTGTTTTTT. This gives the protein CASRDNTGELFF.

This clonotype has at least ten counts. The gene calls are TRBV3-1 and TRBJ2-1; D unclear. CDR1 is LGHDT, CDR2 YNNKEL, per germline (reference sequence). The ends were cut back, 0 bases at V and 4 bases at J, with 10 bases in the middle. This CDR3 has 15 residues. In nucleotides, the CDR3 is TGTGCCAGCAGCCAAGAAGGCCAGCCTTACAATGAGCAGTTCTTC. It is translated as CASSQEGQPYNEQFF.

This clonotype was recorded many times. CDR3 sequence reads: CATRQGQAGEAFF. CDR3 bases: TGTGCCACTCGACAGGGGCAAGCGGGTGAAGCTTTCTTT. The chain carries TRBV24-1 and TRBJ1-1, with TRBD1 matching over 8 bases. The trim removed 10 bases at V and 7 bases at J, leaving 10 bases unmatched. Per germline, CDR1 KGHDR and CDR2 SFDVKD. The length of the CDR3 is 13 residues.

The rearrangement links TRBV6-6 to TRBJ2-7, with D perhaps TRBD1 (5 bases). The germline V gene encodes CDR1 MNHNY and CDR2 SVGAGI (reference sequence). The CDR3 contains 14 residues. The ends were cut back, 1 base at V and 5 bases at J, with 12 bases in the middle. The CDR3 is CASSYFVTGHEQYF. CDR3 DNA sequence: TGTGCCAGCAGTTACTTCGTTACAGGTCACGAGCAGTACTTC.

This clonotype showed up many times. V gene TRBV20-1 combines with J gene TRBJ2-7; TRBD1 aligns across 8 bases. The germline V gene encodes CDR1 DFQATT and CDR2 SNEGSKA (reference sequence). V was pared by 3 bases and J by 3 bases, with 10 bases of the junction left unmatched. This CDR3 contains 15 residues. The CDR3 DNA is TGCAGTGCTAGTCAACCGGACAGGGTTAACTACGAGCAGTACTTC. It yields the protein CSASQPDRVNYEQYF.

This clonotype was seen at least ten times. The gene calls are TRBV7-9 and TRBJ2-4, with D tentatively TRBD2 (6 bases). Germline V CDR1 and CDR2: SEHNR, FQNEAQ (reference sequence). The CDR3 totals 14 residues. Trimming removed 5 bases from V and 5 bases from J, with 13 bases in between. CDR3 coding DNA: TGTGCCAGCAGCCCAGTCAGCGGGCAAAACATTCAGTACTTC. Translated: CASSPVSGQNIQYF.

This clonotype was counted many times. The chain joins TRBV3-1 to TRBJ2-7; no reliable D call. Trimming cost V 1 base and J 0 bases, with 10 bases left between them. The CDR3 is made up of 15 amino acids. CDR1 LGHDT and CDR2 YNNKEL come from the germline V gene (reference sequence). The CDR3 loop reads CASSQGFGSSYEQYF. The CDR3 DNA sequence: TGTGCCAGCAGCCAAGGGTTTGGAAGCTCCTACGAGCAGTACTTC.